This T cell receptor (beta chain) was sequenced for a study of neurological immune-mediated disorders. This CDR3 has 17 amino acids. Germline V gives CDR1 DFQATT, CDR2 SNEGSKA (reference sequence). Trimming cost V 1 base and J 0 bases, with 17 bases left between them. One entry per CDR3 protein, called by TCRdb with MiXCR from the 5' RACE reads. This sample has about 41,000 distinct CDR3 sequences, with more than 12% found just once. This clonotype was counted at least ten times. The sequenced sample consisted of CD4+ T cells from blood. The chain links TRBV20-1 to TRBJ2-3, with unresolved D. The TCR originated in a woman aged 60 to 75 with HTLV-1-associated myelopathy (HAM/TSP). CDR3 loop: CSARAPSPSISTDTQYF. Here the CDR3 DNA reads TGCAGTGCTAGAGCCCCGTCCCCTTCTATCAGCACAGATACGCAGTATTTT.